The rows below give T cell receptor beta chains drawn from one sample of a study of T-cell reconstitution after alpha-beta-depleted transplantation in children. TCRdb used MiXCR to reprocess the PCR reads, holding one entry per CDR3 protein. The sample has some 150,000 distinct CDR3 sequences; roughly 9% are singletons. Sequenced material: PBMCs, mostly from graft donor cells, taken 180 days after TCRalphabeta/CD19-depleted stem cell transplant. The receptors shown here come from a female patient between 2 and 15 years old who had a stem cell transplant for congenital amegakaryocytic thrombocytopenia, so the T cells may come from the graft donor. The CDR3 runs from the conserved cysteine through the conserved F or W. Fields, in order: CDR3 protein, CDR3 DNA, V gene, J gene, D gene, clone size. The D gene is left open where the match is weak. Rows give clone size only sometimes, using once, few, many, or a class for an expanded clone.

CDR3aa: CSARGTGGEPQHF
CDR3nt: TGCAGTGCTAGGGGGACAGGGGGCGAGCCCCAGCATTTT
v_gene: TRBV20-1
j_gene: TRBJ1-5
d_gene: TRBD1
abundance: few

CDR3aa: CASSGLAGDNSYEQYF
CDR3nt: TGTGCCAGTAGCGGACTAGCGGGAGACAACTCCTACGAGCAGTACTTC
v_gene: TRBV19
j_gene: TRBJ2-7
d_gene: TRBD2
abundance: many

CDR3aa: CASSLKFRDGKNIQYF
CDR3nt: TGTGCCAGCAGTTTAAAGTTCCGGGACGGCAAAAACATTCAGTACTTC
v_gene: TRBV12-3/TRBV12-4
j_gene: TRBJ2-4
d_gene: -
abundance: many

CDR3aa: CASSRRSTGQGTEAFF
CDR3nt: TGCGCCAGCAGCCGCAGGTCGACAGGGCAAGGCACTGAAGCTTTCTTT
v_gene: TRBV5-1
j_gene: TRBJ1-1
d_gene: TRBD1
abundance: -

CDR3aa: CASRTGADYGYTF
CDR3nt: TGCGCCAGTCGGACAGGGGCGGACTATGGCTACACCTTC
v_gene: TRBV5-1
j_gene: TRBJ1-2
d_gene: TRBD1
abundance: many

CDR3aa: CASSPDLPSYNEQFF
CDR3nt: TGCGCCAGCAGCCCCGACTTGCCCTCCTACAATGAGCAGTTCTTC
v_gene: TRBV5-1
j_gene: TRBJ2-1
d_gene: -
abundance: many

CDR3aa: CSARGTTHEQYF
CDR3nt: TGCAGTGCTAGGGGGACAACCCACGAGCAGTACTTC
v_gene: TRBV20-1
j_gene: TRBJ2-7
d_gene: -
abundance: few

CDR3aa: CASTKEYSFQETQYF
CDR3nt: TGCGCCAGCACCAAGGAATACAGTTTCCAAGAGACCCAGTACTTC
v_gene: TRBV5-1
j_gene: TRBJ2-5
d_gene: -
abundance: many

CDR3aa: CASSPQGSVGNTEAFF
CDR3nt: TGTGCCAGCTCACCGCAGGGCTCGGTTGGGAACACTGAAGCTTTCTTT
v_gene: TRBV18
j_gene: TRBJ1-1
d_gene: -
abundance: many

CDR3aa: CASSQQGGANQPQHF
CDR3nt: TGTGCCAGCAGTCAACAGGGGGGGGCGAATCAGCCCCAGCATTTT
v_gene: TRBV6-1
j_gene: TRBJ1-5
d_gene: TRBD1
abundance: few

CDR3aa: CASSWSGMGNEQFF
CDR3nt: TGCGCCAGCAGCTGGAGCGGGATGGGGAATGAGCAGTTCTTC
v_gene: TRBV5-1
j_gene: TRBJ2-1
d_gene: TRBD2
abundance: many

CDR3aa: CASRRRVDEKLFF
CDR3nt: TGTGCCAGTAGAAGACGGGTCGATGAAAAACTGTTTTTT
v_gene: TRBV7-8
j_gene: TRBJ1-4
d_gene: -
abundance: many

CDR3aa: CASSLELAGASTDTQYF
CDR3nt: TGCGCCAGCAGCTTGGAACTAGCGGGTGCTAGCACAGATACGCAGTATTTT
v_gene: TRBV5-1
j_gene: TRBJ2-3
d_gene: TRBD2
abundance: -

CDR3aa: CSARDPTGAGELFF
CDR3nt: TGCAGTGCTAGAGATCCCACCGGGGCCGGGGAGCTGTTTTTT
v_gene: TRBV20-1
j_gene: TRBJ2-2
d_gene: -
abundance: few

CDR3aa: CASSLYRETSAADTQYF
CDR3nt: TGTGCCAGCAGCTTATACCGGGAGACGTCGGCGGCAGATACGCAGTATTTT
v_gene: TRBV7-6
j_gene: TRBJ2-3
d_gene: -
abundance: few

CDR3aa: CASSVSSAKNIQYF
CDR3nt: TGCGCCAGCAGTGTTTCATCAGCCAAAAACATTCAGTACTTC
v_gene: TRBV5-1
j_gene: TRBJ2-4
d_gene: -
abundance: many

CDR3aa: CASATRTAESYEQYF
CDR3nt: TGTGCCAGCGCTACTCGGACAGCCGAATCCTACGAGCAGTACTTC
v_gene: TRBV7-9
j_gene: TRBJ2-7
d_gene: -
abundance: many

CDR3aa: CASSQVLGNIQYF
CDR3nt: TGTGCCAGCAGCCAAGTCCTGGGGAACATTCAGTACTTC
v_gene: TRBV3-1
j_gene: TRBJ2-4
d_gene: -
abundance: -

CDR3aa: CASRLTGTGSYEQYF
CDR3nt: TGTGCCAGCAGACTAACCGGGACAGGCTCCTACGAGCAGTACTTC
v_gene: TRBV27
j_gene: TRBJ2-7
d_gene: TRBD1
abundance: few

CDR3aa: CASSTAGKRSYEQYF
CDR3nt: TGTGCCAGCAGTACAGCAGGGAAAAGGTCCTACGAGCAGTACTTC
v_gene: TRBV28
j_gene: TRBJ2-7
d_gene: -
abundance: many

CDR3aa: CSARDWLAGESGELFF
CDR3nt: TGCAGTGCTAGAGATTGGCTAGCGGGAGAATCCGGGGAGCTGTTTTTT
v_gene: TRBV20-1
j_gene: TRBJ2-2
d_gene: TRBD2
abundance: many

CDR3aa: CASSAAGTGGYEQYF
CDR3nt: TGTGCCAGCTCAGCCGCCGGGACAGGGGGCTACGAGCAGTACTTC
v_gene: TRBV18
j_gene: TRBJ2-7
d_gene: TRBD1
abundance: -

CDR3aa: CASRYSGTGRNQPQHF
CDR3nt: TGTGCCAGTAGATACTCCGGGACAGGGCGCAATCAGCCCCAGCATTTT
v_gene: TRBV19
j_gene: TRBJ1-5
d_gene: TRBD1
abundance: -

CDR3aa: CASKERGGQETQYF
CDR3nt: TGTGCCAGCAAGGAACGGGGGGGCCAAGAGACCCAGTACTTC
v_gene: TRBV2
j_gene: TRBJ2-5
d_gene: TRBD2
abundance: few

CDR3aa: CASSQDASSPQETQYF
CDR3nt: TGCGCCAGCAGCCAAGATGCGTCTAGCCCCCAAGAGACCCAGTACTTC
v_gene: TRBV4-1
j_gene: TRBJ2-5
d_gene: -
abundance: few

CDR3aa: CSAREDRGGEKLFF
CDR3nt: TGCAGTGCTAGAGAAGACAGGGGAGGGGAAAAACTGTTTTTT
v_gene: TRBV20-1
j_gene: TRBJ1-4
d_gene: TRBD1
abundance: many

CDR3aa: CASSERGTDTQYF
CDR3nt: TGTGCCAGCAGCGAGCGGGGCACAGATACGCAGTATTTT
v_gene: TRBV9
j_gene: TRBJ2-3
d_gene: -
abundance: many

CDR3aa: CASSQDASGGAKETQYF
CDR3nt: TGTGCCAGCAGCCAAGATGCCAGCGGGGGGGCAAAAGAGACCCAGTACTTC
v_gene: TRBV3-1
j_gene: TRBJ2-5
d_gene: TRBD2
abundance: many

CDR3aa: CASSLIAGVGNEQFF
CDR3nt: TGCGCCAGCAGCTTAATAGCGGGAGTTGGTAATGAGCAGTTCTTC
v_gene: TRBV5-1
j_gene: TRBJ2-1
d_gene: TRBD2
abundance: many

CDR3aa: CASSRRDNYEQYF
CDR3nt: TGTGCCAGCAGCCGCCGGGACAACTACGAGCAGTACTTC
v_gene: TRBV7-6
j_gene: TRBJ2-7
d_gene: -
abundance: many

CDR3aa: CSARSGGNTDTQYF
CDR3nt: TGCAGTGCTAGGTCAGGGGGCAATACAGATACGCAGTATTTT
v_gene: TRBV20-1
j_gene: TRBJ2-3
d_gene: TRBD1
abundance: many

CDR3aa: CASSPQGVQPQHF
CDR3nt: TGTGCCAGCAGCCCTCAGGGGGTACAGCCCCAGCATTTT
v_gene: TRBV12-3/TRBV12-4
j_gene: TRBJ1-5
d_gene: TRBD1
abundance: many

CDR3aa: CASSPRGLGGELFF
CDR3nt: TGTGCCAGCAGCCCCAGGGGGCTGGGCGGGGAGCTGTTTTTT
v_gene: TRBV3-1
j_gene: TRBJ2-2
d_gene: TRBD1
abundance: few

CDR3aa: CASSFNWGNGYTF
CDR3nt: TGTGCCAGCAGCTTTAATTGGGGGAATGGCTACACCTTC
v_gene: TRBV5-4
j_gene: TRBJ1-2
d_gene: -
abundance: -

CDR3aa: CSARGAGGAETQYF
CDR3nt: TGCAGTGCTAGAGGGGCAGGGGGCGCGGAGACCCAGTACTTC
v_gene: TRBV20-1
j_gene: TRBJ2-5
d_gene: TRBD1
abundance: few

CDR3aa: CASNGGGGEQFF
CDR3nt: TGTGCCAGCAACGGGGGCGGGGGAGAGCAGTTCTTC
v_gene: TRBV27
j_gene: TRBJ2-1
d_gene: -
abundance: -

CDR3aa: CATSRQGETGPQHF
CDR3nt: TGTGCCACCAGCAGACAGGGTGAGACTGGGCCCCAGCATTTT
v_gene: TRBV15
j_gene: TRBJ1-5
d_gene: -
abundance: many

CDR3aa: CASSHAGRGITGELFF
CDR3nt: TGTGCCAGCAGCCACGCTGGCAGGGGGATCACCGGGGAGCTGTTTTTT
v_gene: TRBV5-6
j_gene: TRBJ2-2
d_gene: TRBD1
abundance: many

CDR3aa: CASSPPSGRNTGELFF
CDR3nt: TGTGCCAGCAGCCCCCCTAGCGGGAGGAACACCGGGGAGCTGTTTTTT
v_gene: TRBV5-4
j_gene: TRBJ2-2
d_gene: TRBD2
abundance: -

CDR3aa: CASSLGGGGAETQYF
CDR3nt: TGTGCCAGCAGTTTAGGCGGCGGGGGGGCGGAGACCCAGTACTTC
v_gene: TRBV12-3/TRBV12-4
j_gene: TRBJ2-5
d_gene: TRBD2
abundance: few

CDR3aa: CASRGTERTGTDTQYF
CDR3nt: TGCGCCAGCAGAGGGACCGAGAGAACAGGCACAGATACGCAGTATTTT
v_gene: TRBV23-1
j_gene: TRBJ2-3
d_gene: -
abundance: few

CDR3aa: CASSEREGAKNIQYF
CDR3nt: TGTGCCAGCAGTGAGAGGGAGGGTGCCAAAAACATTCAGTACTTC
v_gene: TRBV3-1
j_gene: TRBJ2-4
d_gene: TRBD2
abundance: many

CDR3aa: CSARGDSWVYNEQFF
CDR3nt: TGCAGTGCTAGAGGAGACTCGTGGGTCTACAATGAGCAGTTCTTC
v_gene: TRBV20-1
j_gene: TRBJ2-1
d_gene: -
abundance: many

CDR3aa: CASRDGTQGWGTEAFF
CDR3nt: TGTGCCAGCAGGGACGGAACACAGGGATGGGGCACTGAAGCTTTCTTT
v_gene: TRBV4-2
j_gene: TRBJ1-1
d_gene: -
abundance: many

CDR3aa: CASSYPLAGGRWTQYF
CDR3nt: TGTGCCAGCAGCTACCCACTAGCGGGGGGGCGTTGGACCCAGTACTTC
v_gene: TRBV7-9
j_gene: TRBJ2-5
d_gene: TRBD2
abundance: -

CDR3aa: CASSMDRDSPLHF
CDR3nt: TGTGCCAGTAGTATGGACAGAGATTCACCCCTCCACTTT
v_gene: TRBV19
j_gene: TRBJ1-6
d_gene: -
abundance: few

CDR3aa: CASSEDRPPRKLFF
CDR3nt: TGTGCCAGCAGTGAAGACAGGCCGCCCAGAAAACTGTTTTTT
v_gene: TRBV6-1
j_gene: TRBJ1-4
d_gene: -
abundance: many

CDR3aa: CASRLRASGTEAFF
CDR3nt: TGTGCCAGCAGACTCCGGGCCTCAGGGACTGAAGCTTTCTTT
v_gene: TRBV6-1
j_gene: TRBJ1-1
d_gene: -
abundance: -

CDR3aa: CASSLLAGVQETQYF
CDR3nt: TGTGCCAGCAGCCTACTAGCGGGAGTTCAAGAGACCCAGTACTTC
v_gene: TRBV4-2
j_gene: TRBJ2-5
d_gene: TRBD2
abundance: many

CDR3aa: CASSSYAQWDNEKLFF
CDR3nt: TGTGCCAGCAGTTCCTACGCCCAATGGGATAATGAAAAACTGTTTTTT
v_gene: TRBV6-5
j_gene: TRBJ1-4
d_gene: -
abundance: many

CDR3aa: CASSFRAGLAASYNEQFF
CDR3nt: TGTGCCAGCAGCTTCCGGGCCGGACTAGCGGCATCCTACAATGAGCAGTTCTTC
v_gene: TRBV7-2
j_gene: TRBJ2-1
d_gene: TRBD2
abundance: many

CDR3aa: CSARGLRGLYNEQFF
CDR3nt: TGCAGTGCTAGAGGCTTGCGGGGGCTTTACAATGAGCAGTTCTTC
v_gene: TRBV20-1
j_gene: TRBJ2-1
d_gene: -
abundance: few